This entry is about one TCR beta chain. The CDR3 runs to 15 residues. The V end lost 2 bases, the J end lost 11 bases, and 21 bases lay between the germline ends. Germline loops: CDR1 KGHSH, CDR2 LQKENI. This sample was included in a study of blood T cell repertoires in COVID-19. Sequencing was performed with immunoSEQ multiplex PCR; in TCRdb, only in-frame clones are kept and a portion is missing. The data contain roughly 570,000 clones, around 90% of them singletons. This chain links TRBV18 with TRBJ1-1; no clear D gene. The TCR sequence derives from a woman in her fifties or sixties with COVID-19, enrolled during active disease. Sample: peripheral blood. CDR3 loop: CASSPAPGGLIRAFF. CDR3 DNA sequence: TGTGCCAGCTCACCAGCCCCGGGAGGGTTGATAAGGGCTTTCTTT.